One TCR beta chain is described in this entry. V dropped 3 bases and J dropped 0 bases, with 13 bases sitting between them. Germline assignment: CDR1 SGHNT and CDR2 YYREEE (reference sequence). This CDR3 spans 16 amino acids. The sample comes from a study of glioma-infiltrating T cells. Using RNA template, CDR3s of TCR alpha and beta were amplified with iRepertoire arm-PCR. TCRdb processed the multiplex PCR reads anew with MiXCR; each CDR3 protein has one entry. The sample yields some 190,000 distinct CDR3 sequences, over 30% seen once. This sequence joins TRBV5-4 and TRBJ2-1; D might be TRBD2 (5 bases). The sequenced material came from glioma tissue, nonneoplastic brain tissue, or PBMCs (not recorded which). The receptor comes from a human donor with low-grade glioma or glioblastoma, undergoing nonglioma brain surgery, or in good health (not recorded which). As DNA, the CDR3 is TGTGCCAGCAGCTCCGGACTGGAGGTCTCCTACAATGAGCAGTTCTTC. This translates into CASSSGLEVSYNEQFF. Full variable domain (rest looked up from reference TRBV5-4 and TRBJ2-1): ETGVTQSPTHLIKTRGQQVTLRCSSQSGHNTVSWYQQALGQGPQFIFQYYREEENGRGNFPPRFSGLQFPNYSSELNVNALELDDSALYLCASSSGLEVSYNEQFFGPGTRLTVL.